A selection of T cell receptor beta chains follows, all from one sample in a study of blood T cell repertoires in COVID-19. The data were produced by immunoSEQ multiplex PCR, yet TCRdb's version contains in-frame clones alone and is incomplete. The sample gives tens of thousands of clones, approximately 86% of which show up once; about a quarter is in the top ten. The sequencing sample was made of peripheral blood. Every receptor here comes from a woman over 75 in a cohort sampled during active or convalescent COVID-19. Each CDR3 is given with its conserved first and last residue. Expanded clones are given a class, and other clones once, few, many or no size at all.

.	TRBV6-1	CASSWTGAQYF
.	TRBV3-1/TRBV3-2	CASTQRDRETDTQYF
.	TRBV5-5	CASSPEGGLIGEAFF
.	TRBV11-2	CASSLEIGVAGGIKKQYF
.	TRBV5-1	CASSLTPAGNTEAFF
once	TRBV24-1	CATSEWTSGSEDTQYF
.	TRBV13	CASSSTSGRAPDTQYF
once	TRBV6-2/TRBV6-3	CASSLGLAGYTDTQYF
once	TRBV19	CASSITVVGPYEQYF
.	TRBV4-2	CASSHRTSGGQPQYF
once	TRBV4-1	CASSLRAMSNQPQHF
.	TRBV5-4	CASSFWGWGSSYEQYF
.	TRBV5-1	CASSPASTGVAYEQYF
.	TRBV7-9	CASRGTGTDTEAFF
.	TRBV7-9	CASSLAANTGELFF
.	TRBV5-1	CASSLDGSREDEQYF
.	TRBV9	CASSSRGTNYGYTF
.	TRBV19	CATTGREDSGNTIYF
.	TRBV7-2	CASSRAHTDTQYF
.	TRBV11-3	CASSSRSYNEQFF
few	TRBV6-5	CASSYSSGNHEKLFF
.	TRBV11-3	CASKYGGRTDTQYF